This entry lists 8 T cell receptor beta chains sequenced from one sample in a study of shared clonotypes between healthy human individuals. The naive CD8 population came from CD45RO-negative cells selected for CCR7, without terminally differentiated effector memory CD45RA+ cells. Data came from immunoSEQ multiplex PCR; TCRdb stores just in-frame clones and leaves some out. The data hold roughly 2,000,000 clones, with 85% to 95% observed a single time. The sequenced sample was naive CD8+ T cells sorted from blood. The receptor set was obtained from a man between 18 and 29 years old in good health.

The chain uses TRBV7-9 and TRBJ2-5, with TRBD1 matching 10 bases. V was clipped by 5 bases and J by 0 bases; unmatched bases: 9. Per the germline V gene, CDR1 is SEHNR and CDR2 is FQNEAQ (reference sequence). This CDR3 has 17 amino acids. The CDR3 loop is CASSDYEDRGYQETQYF. CDR3 sequence (DNA): TGTGCCAGCAGCGATTACGAGGACAGGGGGTACCAAGAGACCCAGTACTTC. The full variable domain, in which reference TRBV7-9 and TRBJ2-5 provide the parts outside the CDR3, is DTGVSQNPRHKITKRGQNVTFRCDPISEHNRLYWYRQTLGQGPEFLTYFQNEAQLEKSRLLSDRFSAERPKGSFSTLEIQRTEQGDSAMYLCASSDYEDRGYQETQYFGPGTRLLVL.

The gene calls are TRBV29-1 and TRBJ2-7; TRBD2 might be the D (6 bases). CDR1 is SQVTM, CDR2 ANQGSEA, per germline. This CDR3 contains 15 residues. V was cut by 4 bases and J by 0 bases, with 16 bases left in between. CDR3 coding DNA: TGCAGCGTTGTAACCGCAGGGAGGAGCTCCTACGAGCAGTACTTC. Protein product: CSVVTAGRSSYEQYF.

J is TRBJ2-1 and V is TRBV27, with D possibly called TRBD1 or TRBD2 (6 bases each). This CDR3 is 14 amino acids long. The V end lost 1 base, the J end lost 6 bases, and 10 bases lay between the germline ends. The germline V gene encodes CDR1 MNHEY and CDR2 SMNVEV (reference sequence). The CDR3 spells CASSLLQGGNEQFF. CDR3 in DNA: TGTGCCAGCAGTTTATTACAGGGAGGCAATGAGCAGTTCTTC.

The V call is TRBV7-2, the J call TRBJ2-1; a possible D gene is TRBD2 (5 bases). The CDR3 loop spans 15 amino acids. Per germline, CDR1 SGHTA and CDR2 FQGNSA. Trimming pared 3 bases from V and 2 bases from J, leaving 11 bases between. The CDR3 DNA follows: TGTGCCAGCAGCTTTGTCACGGGGACCTACAATGAGCAGTTCTTC. Its protein is CASSFVTGTYNEQFF. The whole variable domain, remainder taken from reference TRBV7-2 and TRBJ2-1, is GAGVSQSPSNKVTEKGKDVELRCDPISGHTALYWYRQSLGQGLEFLIYFQGNSAPDKSGLPSDRFSAERTGGSVSTLTIQRTQQEDSAVYLCASSFVTGTYNEQFFGPGTRLTVL.

V gene TRBV7-9 combines with J gene TRBJ1-2, with D possibly matching TRBD1 (5 bases). The germline V gene has CDR1 SEHNR and CDR2 FQNEAQ (reference sequence). This CDR3 has 15 residues. The ends were cut back, 2 bases at V and 3 bases at J, with 13 bases in the middle. DNA for the CDR3: TGTGCCAGCAGCTTAACAACAGGTATCCACTATGGCTACACCTTC. Translating it yields CASSLTTGIHYGYTF.

This chain joins TRBV6-1 and TRBJ1-4, with 10 nucleotides matching TRBD1. J gave up 0 bases and V 3 bases, and 4 bases lay outside the gene matches. Germline lookup yields CDR1 MNHNS and CDR2 SASEGT. The CDR3 is 17 amino acids. The chain's CDR3 is CASSEGQGPATNEKLFF. The CDR3 DNA follows: TGTGCCAGCAGTGAGGGACAGGGGCCCGCAACTAATGAAAAACTGTTTTTT.

This chain uses TRBV5-1 with TRBJ1-2; 9 bases are shared with TRBD1. CDR3 length: 14 amino acids. The V gene end was trimmed by 3 bases and the J gene end by 4 bases; junction bases not matched to a gene: 4. The germline V gene has CDR1 SGHRS and CDR2 YFSETQ. CDR3: CASSSGQGLYGYTF. The CDR3 nucleotides are TGCGCCAGCAGCTCCGGACAGGGGCTCTATGGCTACACCTTC.

The CDR3 nucleotides are TGTGCCAGCAGTGAATACGGCCTAGCGGGGATCGGGGATACGCAGTATTTT. Protein product: CASSEYGLAGIGDTQYF. The V call is TRBV2, the J call TRBJ2-3, with 9 bases aligning to TRBD2. The CDR3 is made up of 17 amino acids. The germline CDR1 and CDR2 sequences are SNHLY and FYNNEI. V lost 2 bases and J lost 6; bases outside the gene matches: 12. The full variable domain, completed using reference TRBV2 and TRBJ2-3, is EPEVTQTPSHQVTQMGQEVILRCVPISNHLYFYWYRQILGQKVEFLVSFYNNEISEKSEIFDDQFSVERPDGSNFTLKIRSTKLEDSAMYFCASSEYGLAGIGDTQYFGPGTRLTVL.